The 20 T cell receptor beta chains presented below share a single source sample, sequenced in a study of CD8 T cells in Susac syndrome. Reverse transcription of about 0.45 to 1 ug RNA was carried out with random hexamers. TCRdb passed the immunoSEQ multiplex PCR reads through MiXCR, listing each CDR3 protein once. The sample records roughly 110,000 distinct CDR3 sequences, 85% to 95% being singletons. The sequencing sample was made of CD8+ T cells from PBMCs. The receptors stem from a human donor in good health.

The genes are TRBV29-1 and TRBJ1-5; D not resolved. V lost 4 bases and J 4 bases, leaving 14 bases between the germline ends. The CDR3 sequence is 14 residues long. CDR1 and CDR2 (germline): SQVTM, ANQGSEA. As DNA, the CDR3 is TGCAGCGTTGTGGAGGGAACCTTAAATCAGCCCCAGCATTTT. It translates to CSVVEGTLNQPQHF.

This chain joins TRBV5-6 and TRBJ2-1; D remains unclear. This CDR3 spans 16 amino acids. In germline, CDR1 is SGHDT, CDR2 YYEEEE. V lost 4 bases and J lost 0, with 14 bases in between. As DNA, the CDR3 is TGTGCCAGCAGCACTTCGGTAGGCCCCTCCTACAATGAGCAGTTCTTC. Protein product: CASSTSVGPSYNEQFF.

The V and J genes are TRBV2 and TRBJ2-1, with D tentatively TRBD1 or TRBD2 (8 bases each). CDR1 and CDR2 (germline): SNHLY, FYNNEI. The CDR3 has 15 amino acids. V shed 5 bases and J shed 8 bases, with 19 bases lying between them. The CDR3 bases are TGTGCCAGCAGTCCGCAGGGGGCGCGGGAGGATGAGCAGTTCTTC. Its translation is CASSPQGAREDEQFF. Using reference TRBV2 and TRBJ2-1 for the parts outside the CDR3, the full variable domain is EPEVTQTPSHQVTQMGQEVILRCVPISNHLYFYWYRQILGQKVEFLVSFYNNEISEKSEIFDDQFSVERPDGSNFTLKIRSTKLEDSAMYFCASSPQGAREDEQFFGPGTRLTVL.

This chain joins TRBV29-1 and TRBJ1-1, with a possible D match to TRBD1 (6 bases). The germline gives CDR1 SQVTM, CDR2 ANQGSEA. The CDR3 consists of 13 residues. Trimming left V 4 bases short and J 4 bases short, with 13 bases between. The CDR3 is CSVALWGATEAFF. DNA for the CDR3: TGCAGCGTTGCTCTATGGGGGGCCACTGAAGCTTTCTTT. Filled out from reference TRBV29-1 and TRBJ1-1, the complete variable domain reads SAVISQKPSRDICQRGTSLTIQCQVDSQVTMMFWYRQQPGQSLTLIATANQGSEATYESGFVIDKFPISRPNLTFSTLTVSNMSPEDSSIYLCSVALWGATEAFFGQGTRLTVV.

The chain combines TRBV10-3 with TRBJ2-6; D unresolved. Trimming cost V 0 bases and J 2 bases, with 2 bases left between them. The V gene's germline CDR1 is ENHRY and CDR2 SYGVKD. The CDR3 consists of 14 residues. CDR3 loop: CAISESTGANVLTF. CDR3 bases: TGTGCCATCAGTGAGTCGACTGGGGCCAACGTCCTGACTTTC.

This chain connects TRBV7-2 to TRBJ2-1, with 8 bases matching TRBD2. This CDR3 is built from 18 residues. The germline gives CDR1 SGHTA, CDR2 FQGNSA. Trimming removed 3 bases from V and 0 bases from J; junction bases left unmatched: 10. The CDR3 sequence: CASSFSAESGSSYNEQFF. CDR3 DNA: TGTGCCAGCAGCTTTTCGGCGGAAAGCGGGAGCTCCTACAATGAGCAGTTCTTC.

The chain couples TRBV14 to TRBJ1-2, with a weak D call TRBD1 (5 bases). Per the germline V gene, CDR1 is SGHDN and CDR2 is FVKESK. V lost 3 bases and J lost 2, with 7 bases in between. CDR3 size: 13 residues. Here the CDR3 DNA reads TGTGCCAGCAGCCACGACAGAAACTATGGCTACACCTTC. Amino acids: CASSHDRNYGYTF.

The rearrangement links TRBV5-1 to TRBJ2-7, with 12 bases matching TRBD1. CDR1 is SGHRS, CDR2 YFSETQ, per germline. With 2 bases clipped from V and 7 bases from J, the junction kept 13 bases outside the gene matches. CDR3 length: 17 amino acids. This chain's CDR3 is CASSFGTGGSIGLEQYF. The CDR3 DNA reads as TGCGCCAGCAGCTTCGGGACAGGGGGCTCTATAGGGCTTGAGCAGTACTTC.

The chain employs TRBV12-3 or TRBV12-4 and TRBJ1-5, with a possible D match to TRBD1 (6 bases). CDR3 length: 16 residues. V was pared by 3 bases and J by 6 bases, with 18 bases between. For the CDR3, the DNA is TGTGCCAGCAGTTTCGCCGGGGGGCGCGTTGGTCAGCCCCAGCATTTT. Residues: CASSFAGGRVGQPQHF.

The chain carries TRBV30 and TRBJ2-3, with 8 nucleotides matching TRBD2. V lost 3 bases and J lost 4; bases outside the gene matches: 9. Germline values: CDR1 GTSNPN, CDR2 SVGIG (reference sequence). CDR3 length equals 15 residues. CDR3 DNA sequence: TGTGCCTGGAGCGCCAGCGGGAGTTTGGCAGATACGCAGTATTTT. Translated, it gives CAWSASGSLADTQYF.

This chain connects TRBV19 to TRBJ2-2, with 7 bases aligning to TRBD2. Trimming cost V 6 bases and J 1 base; bases outside gene matches: 5. The CDR3 is 15 residues long. CDR1 is LNHDA, CDR2 SQIVND, per germline (reference sequence). The CDR3 sequence: CASSLLALNTGELFF. The CDR3 region has the DNA TGTGCCAGTAGCCTACTAGCGTTGAACACCGGGGAGCTGTTTTTT.

The rearrangement uses TRBV5-1 and TRBJ2-5; D remains ambiguous. V was trimmed by 0 bases and J by 3 bases, leaving 6 bases between them. This CDR3 is 13 amino acids long. The germline V gene has CDR1 SGHRS and CDR2 YFSETQ. The CDR3 protein is CASSLATKETQYF. In DNA form, the CDR3 reads TGCGCCAGCAGCTTGGCCACAAAAGAGACCCAGTACTTC.

The V gene is TRBV4-3, the J gene TRBJ1-2, with 10 bases that match TRBD1. The CDR3 sequence is 13 residues long. The ends lost 1 base at V and 7 bases at J; junction bases unmatched: 0. Germline assignment: CDR1 LGHNA and CDR2 YSLEER. Here the CDR3 DNA reads TGCGCCAGCAGCCAAGGACAGGGGGCTGGCTACACCTTC. Protein: CASSQGQGAGYTF.

The CDR3 here is CASSLEGGFTYNEQFF. CDR3 bases: TGTGCCAGCAGCTTAGAGGGAGGGTTCACCTACAATGAGCAGTTCTTC. The V gene is TRBV7-8, the J gene TRBJ2-1; TRBD2 aligns across 7 bases. V trimming: 1 base; J trimming: 2 bases; junction bases outside the gene matches: 5. Germline V gives CDR1 SGHVS, CDR2 FQNEAQ. This CDR3 is 16 amino acids long.

The CDR3 reads CAASSYGDYGYTF. CDR3 bases: TGTGCCGCCAGCAGTTACGGCGACTATGGCTACACCTTC. The genes are TRBV6-5 and TRBJ1-2; D unclear. The CDR3 consists of 13 residues. The germline V gene has CDR1 MNHEY and CDR2 SVGAGI. Between the trimmed V and J ends, which lost 11 bases and 3 bases, there was a span of 16 bases.

The V and J genes are TRBV6-5 and TRBJ1-6, with TRBD1 matching over 7 bases. Per germline, CDR1 MNHEY and CDR2 SVGAGI. V was clipped by 2 bases and J by 7 bases; unmatched bases: 5. The CDR3 spans 15 residues. CDR3 nucleotide sequence: TGTGCCAGCAGTTACCGACAGGGAAACAATTCACCCCTCCACTTT. Translating gives CASSYRQGNNSPLHF.

The rearrangement joins TRBV6-2 or TRBV6-3 to TRBJ1-5; D possibly corresponds to TRBD1 (5 bases). The ends were cut back, 6 bases at V and 2 bases at J, with 14 bases in the middle. This CDR3 contains 15 residues. Germline CDR1 is MNHEY and CDR2 is SVGEGT. The CDR3 sequence: CASRHFRDGNQPQHF. CDR3 DNA sequence: TGTGCCAGCAGGCATTTCAGGGACGGCAATCAGCCCCAGCATTTT.

CDR3 residues: CSARGEGEGGNTEAFF. Here the CDR3 DNA reads TGCAGTGCTAGAGGGGAAGGGGAAGGGGGGAACACTGAAGCTTTCTTT. The V call is TRBV20-1, the J call TRBJ1-1; weak D call: TRBD1 (6 bases). This CDR3 is 16 amino acids long. V shed 1 base and J shed 1 base, with 16 bases lying between them. The germline gives CDR1 DFQATT, CDR2 SNEGSKA (reference sequence).

The chain couples TRBV5-4 to TRBJ2-1; 7 bases map to TRBD1. J lost 7 bases, V lost 4 bases, and 8 bases had no gene match. The CDR3 totals 14 residues. CDR1 is SGHNT and CDR2 is YYREEE in the germline V gene (reference sequence). The CDR3 sequence is CASSGQGVPNEQFF. The DNA of the CDR3 is TGTGCCAGCAGCGGGCAGGGGGTACCGAATGAGCAGTTCTTC.

This clonotype was picked up one time. The chain couples TRBV11-1 to TRBJ2-7; weak D call: TRBD2 (5 bases). V was trimmed by 3 bases and J by 7 bases, leaving 13 bases between them. The CDR3 loop spans 13 amino acids. Germline CDR1 and CDR2: SGHAT and FQDESV (reference sequence). As DNA, the CDR3 is TGTGCCAGCAGCTTTTCCGGGGTGGAAGAGCAGTACTTC. It codes for CASSFSGVEEQYF.